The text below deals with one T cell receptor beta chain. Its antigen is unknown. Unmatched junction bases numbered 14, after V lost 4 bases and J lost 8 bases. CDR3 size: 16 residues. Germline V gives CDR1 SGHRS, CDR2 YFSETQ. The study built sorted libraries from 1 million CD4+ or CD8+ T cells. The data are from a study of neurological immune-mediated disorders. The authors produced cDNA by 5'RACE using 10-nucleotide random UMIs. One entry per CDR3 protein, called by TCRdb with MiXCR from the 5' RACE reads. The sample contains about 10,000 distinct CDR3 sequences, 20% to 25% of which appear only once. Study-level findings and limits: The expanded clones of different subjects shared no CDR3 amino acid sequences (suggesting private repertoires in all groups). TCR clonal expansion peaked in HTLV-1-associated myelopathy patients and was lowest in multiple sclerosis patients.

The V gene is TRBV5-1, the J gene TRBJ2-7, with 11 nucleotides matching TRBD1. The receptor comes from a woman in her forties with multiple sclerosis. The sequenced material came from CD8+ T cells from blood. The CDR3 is CASSPEAGQGGVQQYF. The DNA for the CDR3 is TGCGCCAGCAGCCCAGAAGCGGGACAGGGGGGGGTACAGCAGTACTTC.